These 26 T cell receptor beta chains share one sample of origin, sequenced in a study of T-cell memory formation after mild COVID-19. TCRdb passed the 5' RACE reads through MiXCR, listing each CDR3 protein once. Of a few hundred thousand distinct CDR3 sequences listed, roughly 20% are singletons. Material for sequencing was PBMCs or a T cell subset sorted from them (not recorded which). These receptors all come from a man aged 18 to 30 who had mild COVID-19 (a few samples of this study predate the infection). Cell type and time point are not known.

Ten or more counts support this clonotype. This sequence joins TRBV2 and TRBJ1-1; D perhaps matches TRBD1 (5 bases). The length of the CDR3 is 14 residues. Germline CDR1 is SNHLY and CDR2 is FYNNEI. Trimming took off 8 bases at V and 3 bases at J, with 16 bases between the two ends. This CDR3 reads CASEVAGGHTEAFF. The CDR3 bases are TGTGCCAGCGAGGTGGCGGGGGGACACACTGAAGCTTTCTTT. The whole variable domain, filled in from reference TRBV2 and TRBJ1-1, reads EPEVTQTPSHQVTQMGQEVILRCVPISNHLYFYWYRQILGQKVEFLVSFYNNEISEKSEIFDDQFSVERPDGSNFTLKIRSTKLEDSAMYFCASEVAGGHTEAFFGQGTRLTVV.

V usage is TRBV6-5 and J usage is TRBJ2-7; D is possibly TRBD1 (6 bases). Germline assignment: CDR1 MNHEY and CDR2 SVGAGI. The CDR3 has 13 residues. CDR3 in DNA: TGTGCCACCAGTACAGGGAGCTGGGGGGAGCAGTACGTC. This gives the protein CATSTGSWGEQYV.

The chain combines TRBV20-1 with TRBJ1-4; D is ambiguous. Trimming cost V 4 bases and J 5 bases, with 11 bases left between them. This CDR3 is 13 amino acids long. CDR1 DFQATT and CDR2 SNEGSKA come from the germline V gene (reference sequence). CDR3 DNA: TGCAGTGCTAATGTGTTCCGGAATGAAAAACTGTTTTTT. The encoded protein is CSANVFRNEKLFF.

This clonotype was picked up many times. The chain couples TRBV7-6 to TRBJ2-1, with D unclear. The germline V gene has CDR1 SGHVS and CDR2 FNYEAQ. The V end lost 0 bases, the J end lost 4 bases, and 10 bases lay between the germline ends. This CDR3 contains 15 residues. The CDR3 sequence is CASSLALSGYNEQFF. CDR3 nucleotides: TGTGCCAGCAGCTTAGCCCTTTCAGGATACAATGAGCAGTTCTTC. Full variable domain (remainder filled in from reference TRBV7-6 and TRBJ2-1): GAGVSQSPRYKVTKRGQDVALRCDPISGHVSLYWYRQALGQGPEFLTYFNYEAQQDKSGLPNDRFSAERPEGSISTLTIQRTEQRDSAMYRCASSLALSGYNEQFFGPGTRLTVL.

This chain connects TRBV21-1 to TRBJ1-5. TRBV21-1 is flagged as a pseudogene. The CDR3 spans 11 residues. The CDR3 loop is CASSPTEPQHF. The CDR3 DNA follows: TGTGCCAGCAGCCCTACAGAGCCCCAGCATTTT.

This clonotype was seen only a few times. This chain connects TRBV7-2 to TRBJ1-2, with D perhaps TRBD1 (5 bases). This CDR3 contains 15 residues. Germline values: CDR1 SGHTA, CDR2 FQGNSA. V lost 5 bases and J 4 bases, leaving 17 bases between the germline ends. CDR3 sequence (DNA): TGTGCCAGCAGCCCTCCCGGGACTCCTTTCTATGGCTACACCTTC. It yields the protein CASSPPGTPFYGYTF.

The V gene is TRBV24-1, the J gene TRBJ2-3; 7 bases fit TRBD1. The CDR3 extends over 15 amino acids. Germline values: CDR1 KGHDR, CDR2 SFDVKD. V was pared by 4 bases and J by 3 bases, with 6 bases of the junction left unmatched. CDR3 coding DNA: TGTGCCACCAGTGACGACAGGGTTGGTACAGATACGCAGTATTTT. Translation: CATSDDRVGTDTQYF.

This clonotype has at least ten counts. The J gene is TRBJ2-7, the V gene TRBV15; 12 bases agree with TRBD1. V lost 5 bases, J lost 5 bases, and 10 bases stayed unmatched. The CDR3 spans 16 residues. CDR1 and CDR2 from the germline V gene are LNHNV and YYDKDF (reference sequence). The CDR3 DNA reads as TGTGCCACCAGCGGGGGACAGGGGGCTTCATTCAACGAGCAGTACTTC. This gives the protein CATSGGQGASFNEQYF.

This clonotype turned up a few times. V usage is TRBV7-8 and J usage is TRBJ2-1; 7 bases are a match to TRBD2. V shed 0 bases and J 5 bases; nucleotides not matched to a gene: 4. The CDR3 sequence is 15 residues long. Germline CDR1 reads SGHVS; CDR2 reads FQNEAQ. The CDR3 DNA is TGTGCCAGCAGCTTAGCTAGCGGGTGGGACAATGAGCAGTTCTTC. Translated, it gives CASSLASGWDNEQFF.

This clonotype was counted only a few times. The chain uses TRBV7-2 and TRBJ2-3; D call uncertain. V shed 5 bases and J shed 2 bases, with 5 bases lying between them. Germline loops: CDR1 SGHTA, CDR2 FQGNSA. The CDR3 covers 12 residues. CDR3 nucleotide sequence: TGTGCCAGCAGCCCCGTCACAGATACGCAGTATTTT. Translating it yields CASSPVTDTQYF.

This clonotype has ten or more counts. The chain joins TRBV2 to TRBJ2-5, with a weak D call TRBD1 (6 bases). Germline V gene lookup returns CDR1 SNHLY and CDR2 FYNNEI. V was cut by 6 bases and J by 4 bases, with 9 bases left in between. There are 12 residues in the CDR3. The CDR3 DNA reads TGTGCCAGCAGGGCGGACAGAGAGACCCAGTACTTC. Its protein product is CASRADRETQYF.

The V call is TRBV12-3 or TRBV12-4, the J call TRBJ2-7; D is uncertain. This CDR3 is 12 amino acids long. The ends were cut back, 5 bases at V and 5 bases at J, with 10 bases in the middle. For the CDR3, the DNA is TGTGCCAGCAGTCCGCCATTTAACGAGCAGTACTTC. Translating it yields CASSPPFNEQYF.

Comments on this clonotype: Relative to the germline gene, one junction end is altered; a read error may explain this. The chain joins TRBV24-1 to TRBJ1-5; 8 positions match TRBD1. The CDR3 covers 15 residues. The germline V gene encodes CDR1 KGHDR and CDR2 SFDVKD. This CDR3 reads CATSDNGQGVRPKHF. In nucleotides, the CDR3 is TGTGCCACCAGTGATAACGGACAGGGAGTACGGCCCAAGCATTTT.

In nucleotides, the CDR3 is TGTGCCAGCAGTTCGGTCGACAGGGGTCCGCGGGGCGAGCAGTACTTC. Protein product: CASSSVDRGPRGEQYF. This sequence joins TRBV28 and TRBJ2-7; 8 bases align to TRBD1. J was trimmed by 6 bases and V by 4 bases; bases with no gene match: 14. CDR3 length: 16 amino acids. CDR1 is MDHEN and CDR2 is SYDVKM in the germline V gene.

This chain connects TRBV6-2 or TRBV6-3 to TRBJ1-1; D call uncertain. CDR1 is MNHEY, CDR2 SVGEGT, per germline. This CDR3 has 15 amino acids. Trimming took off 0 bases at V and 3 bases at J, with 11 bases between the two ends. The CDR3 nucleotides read TGTGCCAGCAGTTACTCGATCTTGGAGTACACTGAAGCTTTCTTT. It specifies CASSYSILEYTEAFF.

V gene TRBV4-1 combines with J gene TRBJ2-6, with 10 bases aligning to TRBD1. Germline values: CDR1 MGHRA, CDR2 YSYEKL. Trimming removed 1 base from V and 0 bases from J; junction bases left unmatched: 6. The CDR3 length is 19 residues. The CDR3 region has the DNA TGCGCCAGCAGCCAAGTGGGGACAGGGGTGAGCTCTGGGGCCAACGTCCTGACTTTC. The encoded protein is CASSQVGTGVSSGANVLTF.

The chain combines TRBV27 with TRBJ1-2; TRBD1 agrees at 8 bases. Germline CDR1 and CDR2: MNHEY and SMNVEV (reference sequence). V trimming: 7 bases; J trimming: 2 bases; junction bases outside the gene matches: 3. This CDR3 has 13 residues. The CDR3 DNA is TGTGCCAGCAAGACAGGGGCGAACTATGGCTACACCTTC. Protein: CASKTGANYGYTF.

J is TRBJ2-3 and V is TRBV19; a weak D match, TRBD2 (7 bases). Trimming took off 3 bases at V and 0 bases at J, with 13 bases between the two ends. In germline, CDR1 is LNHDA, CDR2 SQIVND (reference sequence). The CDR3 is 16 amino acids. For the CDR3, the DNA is TGTGCCAGTAGTATGTGGCGGGGGCGTAGCACAGATACGCAGTATTTT. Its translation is CASSMWRGRSTDTQYF.

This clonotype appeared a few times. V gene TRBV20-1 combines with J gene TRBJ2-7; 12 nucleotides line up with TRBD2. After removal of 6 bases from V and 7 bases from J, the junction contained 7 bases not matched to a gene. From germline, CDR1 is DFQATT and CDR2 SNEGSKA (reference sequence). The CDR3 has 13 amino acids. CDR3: CSATLAGGREQYV. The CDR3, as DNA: TGCAGTGCCACGCTAGCGGGGGGGCGAGAGCAGTACGTC.

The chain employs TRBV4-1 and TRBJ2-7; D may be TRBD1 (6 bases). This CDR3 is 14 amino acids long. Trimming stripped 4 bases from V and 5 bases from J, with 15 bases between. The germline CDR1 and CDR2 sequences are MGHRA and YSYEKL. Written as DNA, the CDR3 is TGCGCCAGCAGCCCCCGACAGGCCTGGGACGAGCAGTACTTC. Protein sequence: CASSPRQAWDEQYF.

CDR3 coding DNA: TGTGCCAGCAGCTTTACAGGGGGCGAGACAGATACGCAGTATTTT. Its protein is CASSFTGGETDTQYF. J is TRBJ2-3 and V is TRBV7-2; 9 bases fit TRBD1. The germline gives CDR1 SGHTA, CDR2 FQGNSA. The V and J ends lost 3 bases and 3 bases, in that order; junction bases with no gene match: 4. The CDR3 length is 15 residues.

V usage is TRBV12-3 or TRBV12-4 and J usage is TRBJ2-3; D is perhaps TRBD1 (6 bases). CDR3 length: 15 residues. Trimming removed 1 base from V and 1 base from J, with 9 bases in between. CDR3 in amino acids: CASSLGTEGTDTQYF. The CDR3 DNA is TGTGCCAGCAGTTTAGGGACAGAAGGCACAGATACGCAGTATTTT.

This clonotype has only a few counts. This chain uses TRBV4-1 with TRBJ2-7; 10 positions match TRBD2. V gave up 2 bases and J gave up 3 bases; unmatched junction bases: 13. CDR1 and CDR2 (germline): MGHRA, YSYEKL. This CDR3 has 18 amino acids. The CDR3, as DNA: TGCGCCAGCAGCCAAAAGCCCTCTAGCGGGGGTGAACACTACGAGCAGTACTTC. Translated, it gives CASSQKPSSGGEHYEQYF.

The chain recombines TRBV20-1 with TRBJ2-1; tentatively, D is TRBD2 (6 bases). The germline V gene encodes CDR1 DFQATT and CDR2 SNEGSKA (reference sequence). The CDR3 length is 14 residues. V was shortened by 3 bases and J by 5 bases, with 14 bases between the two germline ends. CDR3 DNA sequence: TGCAGTGCTAGGGCTAGCGAGCTAAACAATGAGCAGTTCTTC. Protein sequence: CSARASELNNEQFF.

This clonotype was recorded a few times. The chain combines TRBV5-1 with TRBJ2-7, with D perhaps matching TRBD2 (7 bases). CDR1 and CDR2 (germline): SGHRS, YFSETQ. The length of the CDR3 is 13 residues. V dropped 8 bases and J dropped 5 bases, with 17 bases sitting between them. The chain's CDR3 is CASQVWGGNEQYF. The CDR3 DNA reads TGCGCCAGTCAGGTGTGGGGGGGCAACGAGCAGTACTTC. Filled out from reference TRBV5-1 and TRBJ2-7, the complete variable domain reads KAGVTQTPRYLIKTRGQQVTLSCSPISGHRSVSWYQQTPGQGLQFLFEYFSETQRNKGNFPGRFSGRQFSNSRSEMNVSTLELGDSALYLCASQVWGGNEQYFGPGTRLTVT.

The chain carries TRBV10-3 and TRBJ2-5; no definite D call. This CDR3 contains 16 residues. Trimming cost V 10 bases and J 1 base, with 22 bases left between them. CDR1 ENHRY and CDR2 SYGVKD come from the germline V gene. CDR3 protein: CATLRENSPSQETQYF. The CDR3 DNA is TGTGCCACACTAAGGGAAAACTCCCCGAGCCAAGAGACCCAGTACTTC.